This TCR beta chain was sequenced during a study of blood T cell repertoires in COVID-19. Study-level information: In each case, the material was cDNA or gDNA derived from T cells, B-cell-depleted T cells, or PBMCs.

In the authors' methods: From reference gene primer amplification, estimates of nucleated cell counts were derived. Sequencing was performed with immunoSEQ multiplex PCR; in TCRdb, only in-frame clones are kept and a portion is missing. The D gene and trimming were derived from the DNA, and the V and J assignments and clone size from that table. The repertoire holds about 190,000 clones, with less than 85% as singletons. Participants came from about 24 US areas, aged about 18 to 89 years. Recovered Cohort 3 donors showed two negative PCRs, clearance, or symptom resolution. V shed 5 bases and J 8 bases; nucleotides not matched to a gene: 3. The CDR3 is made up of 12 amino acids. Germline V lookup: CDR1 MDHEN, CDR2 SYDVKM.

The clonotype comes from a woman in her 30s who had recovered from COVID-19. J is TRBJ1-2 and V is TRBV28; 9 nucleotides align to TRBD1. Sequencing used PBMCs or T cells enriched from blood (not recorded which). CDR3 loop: CASSGQGSGYTF. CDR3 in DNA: TGTGCCAGCAGTGGACAGGGGTCGGGCTACACCTTC.